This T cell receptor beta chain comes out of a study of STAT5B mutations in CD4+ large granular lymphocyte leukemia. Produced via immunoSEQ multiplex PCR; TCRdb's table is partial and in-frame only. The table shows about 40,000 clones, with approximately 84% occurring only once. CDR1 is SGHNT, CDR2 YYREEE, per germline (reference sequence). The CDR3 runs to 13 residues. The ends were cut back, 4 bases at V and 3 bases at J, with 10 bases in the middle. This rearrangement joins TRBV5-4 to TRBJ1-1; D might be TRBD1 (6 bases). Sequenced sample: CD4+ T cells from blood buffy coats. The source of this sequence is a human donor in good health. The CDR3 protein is CASSLSGDTEAFF. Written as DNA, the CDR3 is TGTGCCAGCAGCCTTTCAGGGGACACTGAAGCTTTCTTT.